These T cell receptor beta chains were read from a single sample in a study of early T cells in non-severe SARS-CoV-2 infection. One entry per CDR3 protein, called by TCRdb with MiXCR from the 5' RACE reads. Here the sample spans approximately 50,000 distinct CDR3 sequences, approximately 9.4% being singletons. Sequenced input: whole blood. The receptors here all came from an adult who was a healthcare worker with PCR-confirmed SARS-CoV-2 infection or an uninfected control (not recorded which). The CDR3 runs from the conserved cysteine through the conserved F or W. The order of the fields is D gene, J gene, clone size, V gene, CDR3 protein, CDR3 DNA. D genes are given only for firm matches. Not all rows give a size; the values are once, few, many and, for expanded clones, a class.

d_gene: TRBD1
j_gene: TRBJ1-1
abundance: .
v_gene: TRBV6-5
CDR3aa: CASTLHRGSLVNTEAFF
CDR3nt: TGTGCCAGCACCCTCCACAGGGGGAGTCTTGTAAACACTGAAGCTTTCTTT

d_gene: .
j_gene: TRBJ2-7
abundance: few
v_gene: TRBV6-6
CDR3aa: CASSYRTRGLTDEQYF
CDR3nt: TGTGCCAGCAGTTACAGGACTCGGGGATTGACGGACGAGCAGTACTTC

d_gene: .
j_gene: TRBJ1-1
abundance: many
v_gene: TRBV6-1
CDR3aa: CASSEQGYTEAFF
CDR3nt: TGTGCCAGCAGTGAGCAGGGGTACACTGAAGCTTTCTTT

d_gene: .
j_gene: TRBJ2-1
abundance: many
v_gene: TRBV3-1
CDR3aa: CASSQRQKSEQFF
CDR3nt: TGTGCCAGCAGCCAACGACAGAAGTCTGAGCAGTTCTTC

d_gene: TRBD2
j_gene: TRBJ2-3
abundance: few
v_gene: TRBV30
CDR3aa: CAWSLLAGGTDTQYF
CDR3nt: TGTGCCTGGAGTCTACTGGCGGGAGGTACAGATACGCAGTATTTT

d_gene: .
j_gene: TRBJ2-5
abundance: many
v_gene: TRBV12-5
CDR3aa: CASGLLPNQETQYF
CDR3nt: TGTGCTAGTGGTTTGCTCCCCAACCAAGAGACCCAGTACTTC

d_gene: .
j_gene: TRBJ2-7
abundance: many
v_gene: TRBV27
CDR3aa: CASSFRRGSSYEQYF
CDR3nt: TGTGCCAGCAGTTTTCGACGGGGCAGCTCCTACGAGCAGTACTTC

d_gene: .
j_gene: TRBJ2-5
abundance: .
v_gene: TRBV18
CDR3aa: CASSPGIFETQYF
CDR3nt: TGTGCCAGCTCACCGGGTATATTTGAGACCCAGTACTTC

d_gene: .
j_gene: TRBJ2-1
abundance: many
v_gene: TRBV25-1
CDR3aa: CASSGGGGGHNEQFF
CDR3nt: TGTGCCAGCAGTGGAGGAGGGGGCGGCCACAATGAGCAGTTCTTC

d_gene: .
j_gene: TRBJ2-7
abundance: few
v_gene: TRBV5-4
CDR3aa: CASSLGMEGGEQYF
CDR3nt: TGTGCCAGCAGCTTGGGGATGGAGGGAGGAGAGCAGTACTTC

d_gene: .
j_gene: TRBJ1-1
abundance: many
v_gene: TRBV6-1
CDR3aa: CASSEARGRIMNTEAFF
CDR3nt: TGTGCCAGCAGTGAAGCTAGGGGACGGATCATGAACACTGAAGCTTTCTTT

d_gene: .
j_gene: TRBJ1-3
abundance: .
v_gene: TRBV2
CDR3aa: CASSDGAYENTIYF
CDR3nt: TGTGCCAGCAGTGATGGCGCGTACGAAAACACCATATATTTT

d_gene: .
j_gene: TRBJ2-7
abundance: .
v_gene: TRBV28
CDR3aa: CASSPMTGPYTYEQYF
CDR3nt: TGTGCCAGCAGTCCCATGACCGGGCCTTATACCTACGAGCAGTACTTC

d_gene: .
j_gene: TRBJ1-2
abundance: few
v_gene: TRBV20-1
CDR3aa: CSAPGVYTF
CDR3nt: TGCAGTGCTCCGGGGGTCTACACCTTC

d_gene: TRBD2
j_gene: TRBJ2-5
abundance: many
v_gene: TRBV24-1
CDR3aa: CATSDSNPAKIAGAEETQYF
CDR3nt: TGTGCCACCAGTGATTCGAACCCAGCTAAGATAGCGGGAGCGGAGGAGACCCAGTACTTC

d_gene: .
j_gene: TRBJ2-1
abundance: .
v_gene: TRBV25-1
CDR3aa: CASSVLTHNEQFF
CDR3nt: TGTGCCAGCAGTGTATTGACTCACAATGAGCAGTTCTTC

d_gene: .
j_gene: TRBJ1-2
abundance: .
v_gene: TRBV30
CDR3aa: CAWKNCLGTF
CDR3nt: TGTGCCTGGAAGAATTGCCTTGGGACCTTC

d_gene: TRBD2
j_gene: TRBJ2-1
abundance: few
v_gene: TRBV27
CDR3aa: CASTTESLAGVREQFF
CDR3nt: TGTGCCAGCACCACCGAGAGCCTAGCGGGAGTAAGGGAGCAGTTCTTC

d_gene: TRBD2
j_gene: TRBJ2-1
abundance: many
v_gene: TRBV12-3/TRBV12-4
CDR3aa: CASTLGLATNEQFF
CDR3nt: TGTGCCAGCACCCTAGGACTAGCTACGAATGAGCAGTTCTTC

d_gene: .
j_gene: TRBJ2-3
abundance: .
v_gene: TRBV12-3/TRBV12-4
CDR3aa: CASSLRGLGTDTQYF
CDR3nt: TGTGCCAGCAGTTTGAGAGGGCTTGGGACAGATACGCAGTATTTT

d_gene: .
j_gene: TRBJ2-3
abundance: few
v_gene: TRBV11-2
CDR3aa: CASSPRRITDTQYF
CDR3nt: TGTGCCAGCAGCCCCCGGCGGATCACAGATACGCAGTATTTT

d_gene: .
j_gene: TRBJ2-2
abundance: few
v_gene: TRBV7-8
CDR3aa: CASSYGNTGELFF
CDR3nt: TGTGCCAGCAGCTACGGGAACACCGGGGAGCTGTTTTTT

d_gene: TRBD1
j_gene: TRBJ2-3
abundance: .
v_gene: TRBV13
CDR3aa: CASSLTGADTQYF
CDR3nt: TGTGCCAGCAGCTTAACAGGGGCAGATACGCAGTATTTT

d_gene: TRBD1
j_gene: TRBJ1-2
abundance: few
v_gene: TRBV27
CDR3aa: CASSPRTGYGYTF
CDR3nt: TGTGCCAGCAGTCCCAGGACAGGGTATGGCTACACCTTC

d_gene: .
j_gene: TRBJ2-3
abundance: .
v_gene: TRBV29-1
CDR3aa: CSVETLGTDTQYF
CDR3nt: TGCAGCGTTGAAACCCTGGGCACAGATACGCAGTATTTT

d_gene: .
j_gene: TRBJ1-3
abundance: few
v_gene: TRBV30
CDR3aa: CAWSIGTDGNTIYF
CDR3nt: TGTGCCTGGAGCATCGGGACGGATGGAAACACCATATATTTT

d_gene: TRBD2
j_gene: TRBJ2-2
abundance: .
v_gene: TRBV20-1
CDR3aa: CSARDHGREGLAGELFF
CDR3nt: TGCAGTGCTAGAGATCACGGACGGGAGGGCCTCGCCGGGGAGCTGTTTTTT

d_gene: TRBD2
j_gene: TRBJ2-1
abundance: many
v_gene: TRBV4-1
CDR3aa: CASSQAGLAGVREQFF
CDR3nt: TGCGCCAGCAGCCAGGCGGGACTAGCGGGAGTACGGGAGCAGTTCTTC

d_gene: TRBD2
j_gene: TRBJ2-2
abundance: few
v_gene: TRBV13
CDR3aa: CASSPELADTGELFF
CDR3nt: TGTGCCAGCAGCCCCGAGCTAGCGGACACCGGGGAGCTGTTTTTT

d_gene: .
j_gene: TRBJ1-1
abundance: many
v_gene: TRBV20-1
CDR3aa: CSARDQGRITEAFF
CDR3nt: TGCAGTGCTAGAGATCAGGGTCGGATCACTGAAGCTTTCTTT

d_gene: TRBD1
j_gene: TRBJ2-1
abundance: many
v_gene: TRBV5-1
CDR3aa: CASSWGQGVNEQFF
CDR3nt: TGCGCCAGCAGCTGGGGACAGGGTGTGAATGAGCAGTTCTTC

d_gene: TRBD1
j_gene: TRBJ2-1
abundance: few
v_gene: TRBV7-2
CDR3aa: CASSLTSGTGYGEQFF
CDR3nt: TGTGCCAGCAGCTTAACCTCCGGGACAGGGTATGGTGAGCAGTTCTTC

d_gene: .
j_gene: TRBJ2-7
abundance: few
v_gene: TRBV7-2
CDR3aa: CASSSHRGQYF
CDR3nt: TGTGCCAGCAGCTCCCATAGGGGGCAGTACTTC

d_gene: TRBD2
j_gene: TRBJ2-1
abundance: .
v_gene: TRBV29-1
CDR3aa: CSVEDRRDGRSNEQFF
CDR3nt: TGCAGCGTTGAAGATCGCCGCGACGGGAGGTCCAATGAGCAGTTCTTC

d_gene: TRBD2
j_gene: TRBJ2-1
abundance: few
v_gene: TRBV7-2
CDR3aa: CASSLWTGLGALF
CDR3nt: TGTGCCAGCAGCTTGTGGACGGGACTAGGGGCTCTCTTC

d_gene: .
j_gene: TRBJ1-3
abundance: medium-sized
v_gene: TRBV5-6
CDR3aa: CASTTNAGVNTIYF
CDR3nt: TGTGCCAGCACTACGAACGCCGGCGTTAACACCATATATTTT

d_gene: .
j_gene: TRBJ2-1
abundance: .
v_gene: TRBV29-1
CDR3aa: CSVGGGRTYNEQFF
CDR3nt: TGCAGCGTGGGAGGGGGCCGAACCTACAATGAGCAGTTCTTC

d_gene: .
j_gene: TRBJ1-2
abundance: medium-sized
v_gene: TRBV27
CDR3aa: CASSLAYWYGYTF
CDR3nt: TGTGCCAGCAGTTTAGCTTACTGGTATGGCTACACCTTC

d_gene: .
j_gene: TRBJ1-1
abundance: many
v_gene: TRBV3-1
CDR3aa: CASSQDLGRDLNTEAFF
CDR3nt: TGTGCCAGCAGCCAAGATCTGGGGCGGGATTTGAACACTGAAGCTTTCTTT

d_gene: .
j_gene: TRBJ2-5
abundance: many
v_gene: TRBV7-6
CDR3aa: CASSFGGPETQYF
CDR3nt: TGTGCCAGCAGCTTTGGGGGGCCGGAGACCCAGTACTTC

d_gene: TRBD2
j_gene: TRBJ2-1
abundance: few
v_gene: TRBV5-1
CDR3aa: CASSTGRAGVSYNEQFF
CDR3nt: TGCGCCAGCAGCACGGGCAGGGCGGGAGTGTCCTACAATGAGCAGTTCTTC

d_gene: TRBD2
j_gene: TRBJ2-1
abundance: .
v_gene: TRBV27
CDR3aa: CASSPGGTPPVGQFF
CDR3nt: TGTGCCAGCAGCCCCGGGGGGACCCCTCCCGTCGGGCAGTTCTTC

d_gene: .
j_gene: TRBJ2-6
abundance: few
v_gene: TRBV6-2/TRBV6-3
CDR3aa: CASIFSSSGANVLTF
CDR3nt: TGTGCCAGCATTTTCTCGAGCTCTGGGGCCAACGTCCTGACTTTC

d_gene: .
j_gene: TRBJ2-7
abundance: .
v_gene: TRBV5-1
CDR3aa: CASGEEFYEQYF
CDR3nt: TGCGCCAGCGGGGAAGAATTTTACGAGCAGTACTTC

d_gene: .
j_gene: TRBJ2-5
abundance: many
v_gene: TRBV7-6
CDR3aa: CASSFLGETQYF
CDR3nt: TGTGCCAGCAGCTTCTTGGGCGAGACCCAGTACTTC

d_gene: .
j_gene: TRBJ1-2
abundance: many
v_gene: TRBV12-3/TRBV12-4
CDR3aa: CASSLTVGYTF
CDR3nt: TGTGCCAGCAGTCTTACCGTTGGCTACACCTTC

d_gene: .
j_gene: TRBJ2-1
abundance: many
v_gene: TRBV7-9
CDR3aa: CASSFSQFNEQFF
CDR3nt: TGTGCCAGCAGCTTTTCTCAATTCAATGAGCAGTTCTTC

d_gene: TRBD1
j_gene: TRBJ2-3
abundance: many
v_gene: TRBV7-8
CDR3aa: CASSLVTGRSTDTQYF
CDR3nt: TGTGCCAGCAGCTTAGTGACAGGGAGATCCACAGATACGCAGTATTTT

d_gene: .
j_gene: TRBJ1-1
abundance: many
v_gene: TRBV29-1
CDR3aa: CSVGFGTEAFF
CDR3nt: TGCAGCGTTGGGTTTGGTACTGAAGCTTTCTTT

d_gene: .
j_gene: TRBJ1-1
abundance: many
v_gene: TRBV14
CDR3aa: CASSQGASVAFF
CDR3nt: TGTGCCAGCAGCCAAGGGGCTAGTGTAGCTTTCTTT

d_gene: .
j_gene: TRBJ2-1
abundance: many
v_gene: TRBV13
CDR3aa: CASSLEGGPYNEQFF
CDR3nt: TGTGCCAGCAGCTTAGAGGGGGGACCCTACAATGAGCAGTTCTTC

d_gene: .
j_gene: TRBJ1-4
abundance: few
v_gene: TRBV20-1
CDR3aa: CSASHPGGGEKLFF
CDR3nt: TGCAGTGCTAGTCACCCGGGGGGAGGTGAAAAACTGTTTTTT

d_gene: .
j_gene: TRBJ2-2
abundance: few
v_gene: TRBV20-1
CDR3aa: CSSGPWDTGELFF
CDR3nt: TGCAGTTCAGGGCCCTGGGACACCGGGGAGCTGTTTTTT

d_gene: TRBD1
j_gene: TRBJ2-2
abundance: medium-sized
v_gene: TRBV28
CDR3aa: CASRSAGTGSTGELFF
CDR3nt: TGTGCCAGCAGATCTGCCGGGACAGGGTCCACCGGGGAGCTGTTTTTT

d_gene: .
j_gene: TRBJ2-7
abundance: few
v_gene: TRBV29-1
CDR3aa: CSVEAVSGKTLYEQYF
CDR3nt: TGCAGCGTTGAGGCAGTAAGCGGAAAAACCCTCTACGAGCAGTACTTC